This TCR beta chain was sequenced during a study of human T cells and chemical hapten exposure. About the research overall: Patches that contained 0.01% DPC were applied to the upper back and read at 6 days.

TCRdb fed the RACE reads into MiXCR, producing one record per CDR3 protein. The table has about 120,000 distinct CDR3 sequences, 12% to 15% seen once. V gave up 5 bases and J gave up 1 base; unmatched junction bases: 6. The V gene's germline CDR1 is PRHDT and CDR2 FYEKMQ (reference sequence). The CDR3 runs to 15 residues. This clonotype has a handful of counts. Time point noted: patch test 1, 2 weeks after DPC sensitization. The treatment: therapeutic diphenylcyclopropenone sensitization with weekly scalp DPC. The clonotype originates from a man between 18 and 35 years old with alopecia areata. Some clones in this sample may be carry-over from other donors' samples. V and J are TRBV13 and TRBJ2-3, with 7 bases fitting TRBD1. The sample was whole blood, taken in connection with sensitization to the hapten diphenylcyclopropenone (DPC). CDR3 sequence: CASSPGDSRTDTQYF. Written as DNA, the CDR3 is TGTGCCAGCAGCCCAGGGGACAGCCGCACAGATACGCAGTATTTT.